Following are 12 T cell receptor beta chains from one sample sequenced in a study of T cell responses to AZD1222 COVID-19 vaccine. Here immunoSEQ multiplex PCR was the method, and the copy in TCRdb shows in-frame clones only, minus some. This table holds about 190,000 clones, almost 95% found once. The sample in question was peripheral blood, obtained on day 0 of AZD1222 vaccination. These TCRs come from an adult in good health.

The chain links TRBV7-2 to TRBJ1-1; maybe TRBD1 (5 bases). V was cut by 2 bases and J by 7 bases, with 17 bases left in between. In germline, CDR1 is SGHTA, CDR2 FQGNSA. This CDR3 spans 15 amino acids. This CDR3 reads CASSLWGREEGEAFF. In DNA form, the CDR3 reads TGTGCCAGCAGCTTATGGGGCAGGGAGGAGGGTGAAGCTTTCTTT.

For the CDR3, the DNA is TGTGCCAGCAGGCTAGGGCAGGGCTTGGGTGGCTACACCTTC. Residues: CASRLGQGLGGYTF. V usage is TRBV5-5 and J usage is TRBJ1-2; a weak D match, TRBD1 (5 bases). Germline CDR1 SGHKS, CDR2 YYEKEE (reference sequence). This CDR3 has 14 amino acids. With 5 bases removed from V and 7 bases from J, the gap between germline ends came to 18 bases.

This clone came up once. The genes are TRBV3-1 (or the pseudogene TRBV3-2) and TRBJ2-7; no definite D call. V lost 3 bases and J 0 bases, leaving 9 bases between the germline ends. The CDR3 consists of 14 residues. Germline V gene lookup returns CDR1 LGHDT and CDR2 YNNKEL (reference sequence). CDR3 sequence: CASSHGGSSYEQYF. In nucleotides, the CDR3 is TGTGCCAGCAGCCACGGCGGAAGCTCCTACGAGCAGTACTTC.

The chain has TRBV30 and TRBJ2-1; 13 bases map to TRBD2. Looked up from germline, CDR1 is GTSNPN and CDR2 is SVGIG (reference sequence). V shed 2 bases, J shed 8 bases, and the junction held 6 bases outside the gene matches. The CDR3 extends over 15 amino acids. This CDR3 reads CAWSSGLAGRYEQFF. The CDR3, as DNA: TGTGCCTGGAGTTCGGGACTAGCGGGGAGGTATGAGCAGTTCTTC.

The chain combines TRBV7-8 with TRBJ2-2; D remains ambiguous. This CDR3 has 12 amino acids. CDR1 and CDR2 (germline): SGHVS, FQNEAQ. Trimming cost V 1 base and J 7 bases, with 4 bases left between them. The CDR3 nucleotides are TGTGCCAGCAGCTTAGAGGGCGGGGAGCTGTTTTTT. Translating gives CASSLEGGELFF.

The V call is TRBV2, the J call TRBJ1-2; no clear D. Germline V gene lookup returns CDR1 SNHLY and CDR2 FYNNEI. Trimming took off 7 bases at V and 12 bases at J, with 18 bases between the two ends. The CDR3 spans 12 residues. The CDR3 bases are TGTGCCAGCAACTTGGCACTCGTACCAAACACCTTC. It specifies CASNLALVPNTF.

With respect to this clone: The germline gene is not matched at one end of the junction; a read error may be the cause. The chain has TRBV5-1 and TRBJ2-4; D may be TRBD1 or TRBD2 (5 bases each). Germline values: CDR1 SGHRS, CDR2 YFSETQ. This CDR3 has 12 residues. The CDR3 sequence is CASSDNRDGLNF. The CDR3 DNA follows: TGCGCCAGCAGCGATAACCGGGACGGACTTAACTTC.

The CDR3 DNA reads as TGTGCCATCAGTGAGCCGACGGTGGGAAACACCATATATTTT. Its translation is CAISEPTVGNTIYF. The rearrangement links TRBV10-3 to TRBJ1-3, with unresolved D. Germline CDR1 ENHRY, CDR2 SYGVKD. The CDR3 is 14 residues long. Trimming cost V 2 bases and J 4 bases, with 9 bases left between them.

The chain recombines TRBV4-1 with TRBJ2-7; the D gene is possibly TRBD2 (5 bases). The CDR3 length is 16 residues. V gave up 0 bases and J gave up 2 bases, with 14 bases separating them. The V gene's germline CDR1 is MGHRA and CDR2 YSYEKL. CDR3 residues: CASSQDFEGWPYEQYF. As DNA, the CDR3 is TGCGCCAGCAGCCAAGATTTCGAGGGTTGGCCCTACGAGCAGTACTTC.

The J gene is TRBJ1-1, the V gene TRBV10-3; 10 nucleotides align to TRBD1. Trimming cost V 2 bases and J 5 bases; bases outside gene matches: 2. The V gene's germline CDR1 is ENHRY and CDR2 SYGVKD. This CDR3 has 14 residues. CDR3 region: CAISEDRGRTEAFF. The CDR3 coding sequence is TGTGCCATCAGTGAGGACAGGGGGCGTACTGAAGCTTTCTTT.

The chain carries TRBV7-9 and TRBJ1-3; tentatively, D is TRBD1 (5 bases). The ends were cut back, 5 bases at V and 0 bases at J, with 11 bases in the middle. This CDR3 region has 15 residues. Per the germline V gene, CDR1 is SEHNR and CDR2 is FQNEAQ (reference sequence). This CDR3 is CASSLGGTSGNTIYF. In DNA form, the CDR3 reads TGTGCCAGCAGCCTCGGGGGAACCTCTGGAAACACCATATATTTT.

The gene calls are TRBV6-5 and TRBJ1-4; D is uncertain. Germline lookup yields CDR1 MNHEY and CDR2 SVGAGI. V lost 4 bases, J lost 5 bases, and 11 bases lay in between. This CDR3 contains 14 residues. The DNA for the CDR3 is TGTGCCAGCAGTTCGGACGGGAAAAATGAAAAACTGTTTTTT. It is translated as CASSSDGKNEKLFF.